The present entry profiles one TCR beta chain with its context. Its target is unknown. This record comes from a study of T-cell memory formation after mild COVID-19. Study results and caveats: Most CD4+ clones that shrank were in CM and EM, while CD8+ ones turned up in EMRA.

V was pared by 5 bases and J by 2 bases, with 9 bases between. The CDR3 spans 14 residues. The V gene's germline CDR1 is MGHRA and CDR2 YSYEKL. In TCRdb, the 5' RACE reads were re-called with MiXCR into one record per CDR3 protein. The repertoire holds 92,000 or so distinct CDR3 sequences, 10% to 15% seen once, with about 25% in the top ten. The chain uses TRBV4-1 and TRBJ2-2; D possibly corresponds to TRBD1 (5 bases). The source of this sequence is an adult woman who had mild COVID-19 (a few samples of this study predate the infection). Cell type and time point are not known. The material sequenced was PBMCs or a T cell subset sorted from them (not recorded which). This chain's CDR3 is CASSSQVNTGELFF. The DNA of the CDR3 is TGCGCCAGCAGCTCACAGGTTAACACCGGGGAGCTGTTTTTT.